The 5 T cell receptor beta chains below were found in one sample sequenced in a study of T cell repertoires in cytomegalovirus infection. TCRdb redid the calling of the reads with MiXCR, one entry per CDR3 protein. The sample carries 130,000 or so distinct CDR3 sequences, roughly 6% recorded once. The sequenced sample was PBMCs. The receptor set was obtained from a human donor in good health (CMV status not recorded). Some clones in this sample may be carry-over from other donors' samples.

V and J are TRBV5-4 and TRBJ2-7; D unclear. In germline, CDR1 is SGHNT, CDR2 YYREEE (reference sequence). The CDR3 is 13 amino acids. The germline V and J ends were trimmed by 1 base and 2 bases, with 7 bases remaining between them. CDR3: CASSLWPTYEQYF. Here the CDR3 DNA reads TGTGCCAGCAGCTTGTGGCCCACCTACGAGCAGTACTTC.

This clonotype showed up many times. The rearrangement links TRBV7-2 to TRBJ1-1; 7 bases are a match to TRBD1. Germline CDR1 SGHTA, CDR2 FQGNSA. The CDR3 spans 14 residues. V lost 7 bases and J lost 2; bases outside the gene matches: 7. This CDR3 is CASKLDRANTEAFF. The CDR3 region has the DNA TGTGCCAGCAAACTCGACAGGGCCAACACTGAAGCTTTCTTT.

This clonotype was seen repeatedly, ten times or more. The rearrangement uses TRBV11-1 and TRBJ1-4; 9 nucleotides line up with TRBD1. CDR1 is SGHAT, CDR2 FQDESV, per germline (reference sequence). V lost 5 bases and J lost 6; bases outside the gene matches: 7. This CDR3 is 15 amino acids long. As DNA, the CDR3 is TGTGCCAGCAGCCGCGGACAGGGGAGAGATGAAAAACTGTTTTTT. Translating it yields CASSRGQGRDEKLFF.

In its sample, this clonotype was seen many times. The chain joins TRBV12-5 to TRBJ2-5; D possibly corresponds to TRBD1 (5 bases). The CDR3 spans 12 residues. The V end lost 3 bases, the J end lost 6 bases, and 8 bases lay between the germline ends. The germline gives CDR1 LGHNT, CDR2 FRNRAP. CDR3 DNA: TGTGCTAGTGGTTTACAGGCACAGACCCAGTACTTC. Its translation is CASGLQAQTQYF.

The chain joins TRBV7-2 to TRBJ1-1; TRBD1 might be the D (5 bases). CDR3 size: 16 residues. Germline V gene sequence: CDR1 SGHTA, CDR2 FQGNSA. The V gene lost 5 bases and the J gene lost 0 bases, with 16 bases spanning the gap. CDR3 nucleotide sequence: TGTGCCAGCAGCCCCCGGCAGGGCAGTCTGAACACTGAAGCTTTCTTT. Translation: CASSPRQGSLNTEAFF.